This T cell receptor (beta chain) is drawn from a study of early T cells in non-severe SARS-CoV-2 infection (dated by TCRdb to about 2021). In the study overall: TCR sequencing used bulk RNA from unsorted whole blood, so alpha and beta chains could not be paired.

This clonotype appeared a few times. No antigen is known for it. Per-base quality was not reported, and no clone a single base away is much larger than it. Broad study findings and their caveats: VDJdb matching was skewed toward anti-spike CD8 responses and likely underestimated virus-specific expansions by missing private and CD4 specificities.

The library was generated by 5' RACE. The sequencing machine was a NextSeq 500. The TCR library protocol attached unique molecular identifiers to individual cDNA molecules to correct for sequencing error and PCR bias. Both TCR alpha and beta chains were sequenced, and tight co-correlation was observed between alpha and beta sequence abundances in each sample. Regarding the original processing steps: Decombinator V4 was used to perform V gene, J gene and CDR3 annotation of TCR sequences. Expanded TCRs were defined as changing significantly between any two time points under a Poisson model with p below 0.0001. TCR abundances were normalised to the total number of TCRs sequenced per sample and expressed as counts per million. MAIT TCRs were defined by TRAV1-2 paired with TRAJ12, TRAJ20 or TRAJ33, and iNKT TCRs by TRAV10 paired with TRAJ18. VDJdb, accessed on 1 November 2021, was searched for TCRs annotated for CMV, EBV and SARS-CoV-2, and TCRs annotated for more than one antigen were excluded. The public reads were reanalyzed by TCRdb: fastp trimming at Q25, MiXCR alignment, in-frame beta chains only. Each entry is one CDR3 protein sequence, shown with its most common DNA and genes. The V and J calls follow TCRdb's processing rather than the paper's. Across this sample there are some 75,000 distinct CDR3 sequences, with roughly an eighth seen only once. The ten largest clones capture around 1.5% of the sample.

The germline V gene yields SGHVS for CDR1 and FQNEAQ for CDR2. The CDR3 contains 14 residues, cysteine and phenylalanine counted. Only the CDR3 DNA stays, 42 bases, in frame from base 1. V gives up 3 bases and J gives up 6 bases, and the segment between their germline ends measures 14 bases. Set within a cohort of healthcare workers in London, UK, this nested case-control study involved weekly PCR testing of nasopharyngeal swabs along with blood sampling. Healthcare workers were recruited between 23 and 31 March 2020, during the week of the UK lockdown, and were followed weekly for up to about 16 weeks.

Sample: whole blood. The V and J genes are TRBV7-8 and TRBJ1-1; the D gene is perhaps TRBD1, on 6 matching bases. The receptor's source is an adult who was a healthcare worker with PCR-confirmed SARS-CoV-2 infection or an uninfected control (not recorded which). The nucleotides read TGTGCCAGCAGCTTGAACTCCAGGGGTCCTGAAGCTTTCTTT. Its translation reads: CASSLNSRGPEAFF. Here the CDR3 is joined to the reference TRBV7-8 and TRBJ1-1 genes, and the full variable domain is: GAGVSQSPRYKVAKRGQDVALRCDPISGHVSLFWYQQALGQGPEFLTYFQNEAQLDKSGLPSDRFFAERPEGSVSTLKIQRTQQEDSAVYLCASSLNSRGPEAFFGQGTRLTVV.